Included here is one TCR beta chain sequence, with context. Its antigen is not identified. Only in-frame clones appear in the TCRdb table, and some are missing; sequencing was by immunoSEQ multiplex PCR. The data contain 300,000 to 350,000 clones, approximately 80% of them seen just once; the ten biggest clones take up about 6.7%. This entry comes from a study of cytotoxic CD8 clonotypes in ibrutinib-treated CLL. The overall study: Outcomes included 24 partial and 2 complete responses; after median around 5.5 years, 14 stayed remitted and 12 progressed. Median treatment time before response sampling was about 12 months, range 6 to 36. Study-wide findings and caveats: Under treatment, the uncommon public clonotypes either contracted or remained stable.

This CDR3 is built from 18 residues. CDR1 and CDR2 (germline): SGHNT, YYREEE (reference sequence). V was shortened by 0 bases and J by 2 bases, with 19 bases between the two germline ends. The sequence came from a human donor with chronic lymphocytic leukemia. This chain links TRBV5-4 with TRBJ2-3, with D tentatively TRBD2 (6 bases). The sequenced sample was PBMCs, obtained before ibrutinib treatment. The CDR3 loop is CASSLGLRTIHHTDTQYF. The DNA for the CDR3 is TGTGCCAGCAGCTTGGGCCTAAGGACTATCCACCACACAGATACGCAGTATTTT.